This TCR beta chain was sequenced for a study of regulatory T cells in long-lasting Graves disease. According to the study, TCR beta libraries were built with iRepertoire HTBI primers and CDR3-region Arm-PCR. In TCRdb, the multiplex PCR reads were re-called with MiXCR into one record per CDR3 protein. The sample lists more than 300,000 distinct CDR3 sequences; around a sixth were seen once. Specified time point: newly diagnosed GD, antithyroid drugs for less than 3 months. There was RNA extracted from PBMCs, and the TCR library was made from it. CDR1 and CDR2 (germline): SEHNR, FQNEAQ (reference sequence). CDR3 size: 16 residues. Trimming stripped 5 bases from V and 8 bases from J, with 22 bases between. Study findings and constraints: Lower TCR diversity was seen in persistent Graves' patients than in newly diagnosed ones. TRBV28, TRBJ1-2 and TRBJ2-5 emerged as the favored segments in persistent disease.

This clonotype appeared many times. Its antigen is undetermined. This specimen consisted of peripheral blood mononuclear cells (PBMCs), obtained at new diagnosis, from a patient treated with antithyroid drugs. The origin of this receptor is a female donor with Graves disease. The chain joins TRBV7-9 to TRBJ2-1; D gene ambiguous. The CDR3 reads CASSLELGSVRDEQFF. The CDR3 DNA reads TGTGCCAGCAGCCTAGAGCTGGGCAGCGTGCGAGATGAGCAGTTCTTC.